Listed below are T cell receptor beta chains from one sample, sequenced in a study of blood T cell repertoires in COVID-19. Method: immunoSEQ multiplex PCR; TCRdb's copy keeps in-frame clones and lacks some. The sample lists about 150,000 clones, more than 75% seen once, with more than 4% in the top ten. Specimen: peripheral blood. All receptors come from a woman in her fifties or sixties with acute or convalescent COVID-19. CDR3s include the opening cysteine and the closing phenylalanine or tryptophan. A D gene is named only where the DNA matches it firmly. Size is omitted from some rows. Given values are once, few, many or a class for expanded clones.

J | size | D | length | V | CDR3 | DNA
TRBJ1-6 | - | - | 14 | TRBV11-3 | CASSLDGDRSPLHF | TGTGCCAGCAGCTTAGACGGGGATAGGTCACCCCTCCACTTT
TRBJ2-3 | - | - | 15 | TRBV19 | CASSTGQMNTDTQYF | TGTGCCAGTAGTACCGGACAGATGAACACAGATACGCAGTATTTT
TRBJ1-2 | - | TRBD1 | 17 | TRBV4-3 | CASSASLGQGQLYGYTF | TGCGCCAGCAGCGCCTCACTAGGACAGGGACAGCTCTATGGCTACACCTTC
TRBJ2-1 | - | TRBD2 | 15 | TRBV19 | CASSRQTSGRTMQFF | TGTGCCAGTAGTCGACAGACTAGCGGACGAACGATGCAGTTCTTC
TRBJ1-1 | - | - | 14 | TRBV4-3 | CASSLDPGDTEAFF | TGCGCCAGCAGCCTAGACCCGGGGGACACTGAAGCTTTCTTT
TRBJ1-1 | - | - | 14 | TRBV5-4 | CASSLRDPGAEAFF | TGTGCCAGCAGCTTGAGGGACCCGGGGGCTGAAGCTTTCTTT
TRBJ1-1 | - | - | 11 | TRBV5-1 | CASSGRSEAFF | TGCGCCAGCAGCGGTCGGAGTGAAGCTTTCTTT
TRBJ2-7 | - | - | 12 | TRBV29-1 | CSGKQDNNEQYF | TGCAGCGGCAAGCAGGATAACAACGAGCAGTACTTC
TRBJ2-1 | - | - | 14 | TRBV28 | CASRRGGAEGEQFF | TGTGCCAGCAGGAGGGGGGGGGCCGAAGGTGAGCAGTTCTTC
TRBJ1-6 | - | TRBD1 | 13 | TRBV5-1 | CASSTGQASPLHF | TGCGCCAGCAGCACAGGACAGGCTTCGCCCCTCCACTTT
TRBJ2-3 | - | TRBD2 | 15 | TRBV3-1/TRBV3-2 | CASSPGSGTTDTQYF | TGTGCCAGCAGCCCAGGGAGCGGGACCACAGATACGCAGTATTTT
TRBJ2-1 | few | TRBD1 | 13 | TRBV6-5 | CASRGTVVNEQFF | TGTGCCAGCAGGGGGACAGTAGTAAATGAGCAGTTCTTC
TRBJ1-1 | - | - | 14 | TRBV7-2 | CASSSYTADTEAFF | TGTGCCAGCAGCTCGTACACAGCGGACACTGAAGCTTTCTTT
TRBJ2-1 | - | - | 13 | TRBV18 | CASSPRESNEQFF | TGTGCCAGCTCACCACGGGAGTCCAATGAGCAGTTCTTC
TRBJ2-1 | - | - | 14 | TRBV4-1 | CASSQDDLDYEQFF | TGCGCCAGCAGCCAAGACGATCTGGACTATGAGCAGTTCTTC
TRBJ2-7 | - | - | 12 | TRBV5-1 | CASSRDSYEQYF | TGCGCCAGCTCCAGGGACTCCTACGAGCAGTACTTC
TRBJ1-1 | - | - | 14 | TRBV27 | CASAPGTPNTEAFF | TGTGCCAGCGCCCCCGGGACACCAAACACTGAAGCTTTCTTT
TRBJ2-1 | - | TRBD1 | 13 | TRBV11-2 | CASSRDSYNEQFF | TGTGCCAGCAGCCGGGACAGTTACAATGAGCAGTTCTTC
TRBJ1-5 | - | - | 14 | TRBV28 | CASSLWVADQPQHF | TGTGCCAGCAGTTTATGGGTGGCAGATCAGCCCCAGCATTTT
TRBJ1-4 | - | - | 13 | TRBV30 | CAWRGLDGPRMFF | TGTGCCTGGAGGGGACTCGACGGGCCTCGAATGTTTTTT
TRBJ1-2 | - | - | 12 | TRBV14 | CASSQSRYGYTF | TGTGCCAGCAGCCAGTCGAGATATGGCTACACCTTC
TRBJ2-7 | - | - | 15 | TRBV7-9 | CASSYDSRTSYEQYF | TGTGCCAGCAGCTACGACAGCCGGACCTCCTACGAGCAGTACTTC
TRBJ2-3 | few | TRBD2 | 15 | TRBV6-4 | CASSANPGTSDTQYF | TGTGCCAGCAGTGCTAACCCCGGGACTAGTGATACGCAGTATTTT
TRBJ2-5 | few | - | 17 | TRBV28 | CASRPTVIQGLQETQYF | TGTGCCAGCAGACCGACCGTGATTCAGGGTTTACAAGAGACCCAGTACTTC
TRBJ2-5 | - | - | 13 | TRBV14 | CASSQAPKETQYF | TGTGCCAGCAGCCAAGCCCCTAAAGAGACCCAGTACTTC
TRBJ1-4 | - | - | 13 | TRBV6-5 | CASSRREGEKLFF | TGTGCCAGCAGTCGACGGGAAGGTGAAAAACTGTTTTTT
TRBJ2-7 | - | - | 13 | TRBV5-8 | CASSVTPTYEQYF | TGTGCCAGCAGTGTGACACCCACCTACGAGCAGTACTTC
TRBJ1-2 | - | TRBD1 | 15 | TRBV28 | CASSSNRGRLYGYTF | TGTGCCAGCAGTTCAAACAGGGGGCGCTTATATGGCTACACCTTC